Presented here are 16 T cell receptor beta chains from one specimen sequenced in a study of cytomegalovirus exposure and HLA in healthy donors. PCR amplification relied on 60 Vbeta primers (plus 13 Jbeta primers). Repertoires were generated with immunoSEQ multiplex PCR, while TCRdb's copy carries only in-frame clones and drops some. The top ten hold 6% to 8% of the sample, which has around 140,000 clones, around 65% seen once. The material sequenced was PBMCs. Every receptor here comes from a woman between 55 and 75 years old in good health and CMV-seronegative.

J is TRBJ2-3 and V is TRBV27; weak D call: TRBD2 (5 bases). The CDR3 has 12 amino acids. Looked up from germline, CDR1 is MNHEY and CDR2 is SMNVEV (reference sequence). The V end lost 10 bases, the J end lost 1 base, and 9 bases lay between the germline ends. In nucleotides, the CDR3 is TGTGCCATCGGGGTCGGCACAGATACGCAGTATTTT. Translating gives CAIGVGTDTQYF.

The table lists this clone with a few counts. This chain connects TRBV6-5 to TRBJ2-1; 8 positions agree with TRBD1. Germline CDR1 and CDR2: MNHEY and SVGAGI. The V gene end was trimmed by 3 bases and the J gene end by 8 bases; junction bases not matched to a gene: 9. This CDR3 spans 15 amino acids. CDR3 sequence reads: CASSYLDRAEDEQFF. In DNA form, the CDR3 reads TGTGCCAGCAGTTATCTGGACAGGGCGGAGGATGAGCAGTTCTTC.

This chain links TRBV21-1 with TRBJ2-7; the D call TRBD1 from the table was never checked on the DNA. TRBV21-1 is a pseudogene. The CDR3 consists of 14 residues. CDR3 amino acids: CASSPGQGSYEQYF. The CDR3 DNA reads as TGTGCCAGCAGCCCGGGACAGGGGTCCTACGAGCAGTACTTC.

The chain employs TRBV6-5 and TRBJ1-2; 9 bases are shared with TRBD1. Trimming at V came to 2 bases and at J to 8 bases, leaving 6 bases not matched to a gene. Germline CDR1 is MNHEY and CDR2 is SVGAGI. CDR3 length: 14 residues. CDR3 protein: CASSYGGQGEGYTF. The DNA of the CDR3 is TGTGCCAGCAGTTACGGGGGACAGGGAGAGGGCTACACCTTC.

V is TRBV10-2 and J is TRBJ2-2; 8 bases map to TRBD2. The germline V gene has CDR1 WSHSY and CDR2 SAAADI. CDR3 size: 15 residues. The V segment lost 2 bases and the J segment 7 bases; nucleotides outside the gene matches: 6. CDR3 amino acids: CASSEREGHGGELFF. In DNA form, the CDR3 reads TGCGCCAGCAGTGAGCGGGAGGGGCACGGCGGGGAGCTGTTTTTT.

This chain connects TRBV7-9 to TRBJ2-3; TRBD1 might be the D (5 bases). CDR1 and CDR2 (germline): SEHNR, FQNEAQ (reference sequence). The V end lost 3 bases, the J end lost 4 bases, and 14 bases lay between the germline ends. There are 15 residues in the CDR3. The CDR3 DNA follows: TGTGCCAGCAGCTTCACAGGTCTGTCCCCAGATACGCAGTATTTT. Its translation is CASSFTGLSPDTQYF.

This chain connects TRBV7-2 to TRBJ2-7; 7 bases map to TRBD1. With 8 bases clipped from V and 2 bases from J, the junction kept 6 bases outside the gene matches. The CDR3 contains 13 residues. CDR1 is SGHTA and CDR2 is FQGNSA in the germline V gene. The CDR3 region is CASGTGAAYEQYF. CDR3 coding DNA: TGTGCCAGCGGCACAGGGGCGGCCTACGAGCAGTACTTC. Drawing the rest from reference TRBV7-2 and TRBJ2-7, the complete variable domain is GAGVSQSPSNKVTEKGKDVELRCDPISGHTALYWYRQSLGQGLEFLIYFQGNSAPDKSGLPSDRFSAERTGGSVSTLTIQRTQQEDSAVYLCASGTGAAYEQYFGPGTRLTVT.

This chain connects TRBV9 to TRBJ2-4, with 9 bases matching TRBD2. There are 17 residues in the CDR3. The junction had 7 bases not matched to a gene; V was cut back by 0 bases and J by 3 bases. Germline CDR1 and CDR2: SGDLS and YYNGEE. The CDR3, as DNA: TGTGCCAGCAGCGTAGTTCCTAGCGGGGAGGGCAAAAACATTCAGTACTTC. This sequence encodes CASSVVPSGEGKNIQYF.

This sequence joins TRBV5-4 and TRBJ2-2; 10 bases align to TRBD2. The CDR3 contains 15 residues. Germline lookup yields CDR1 SGHNT and CDR2 YYREEE (reference sequence). V lost 4 bases, J lost 6 bases, and 6 bases stayed unmatched. Written as DNA, the CDR3 is TGTGCCAGCAGCCTAGCGGGAGTTCAGGCCGGGGAGCTGTTTTTT. Residues: CASSLAGVQAGELFF.

This chain uses TRBV5-6 with TRBJ2-2; tentatively, D is TRBD2 (6 bases). Trimming removed 4 bases from V and 7 bases from J, with 20 bases in between. This CDR3 region has 16 residues. Germline values: CDR1 SGHDT, CDR2 YYEEEE. The DNA of the CDR3 is TGTGCCAGCAGCGGCGGGACTCGGGAAGGCAACGGGGAGCTGTTTTTT. Amino acid sequence: CASSGGTREGNGELFF.

The genes are TRBV5-6 and TRBJ2-7, with 9 bases aligning to TRBD2. The germline CDR1 and CDR2 sequences are SGHDT and YYEEEE. V lost 1 base to trimming and J lost 1 base; unmatched junction nucleotides: 9. This CDR3 is 17 amino acids long. The CDR3 coding sequence is TGTGCCAGCAGCTTGATCGGTGCGGGGGGGCTTTCCTACGAGCAGTACTTC. Residues: CASSLIGAGGLSYEQYF. Variable domain in full (rest from reference TRBV5-6 and TRBJ2-7): DAGVTQSPTHLIKTRGQQVTLRCSPKSGHDTVSWYQQALGQGPQFIFQYYEEEERQRGNFPDRFSGHQFPNYSSELNVNALLLGDSALYLCASSLIGAGGLSYEQYFGPGTRLTVT.

The genes are TRBV5-4 and TRBJ1-4; D unresolved. Germline CDR1 is SGHNT and CDR2 is YYREEE (reference sequence). Trimming cost V 1 base and J 3 bases, with 4 bases left between them. CDR3 length: 13 amino acids. CDR3 nucleotides: TGTGCCAGCAGCTTGCCTCCTAATGAAAAACTGTTTTTT. Amino acid sequence: CASSLPPNEKLFF.

The chain recombines TRBV14 with TRBJ2-1, with 8 bases fitting TRBD1. CDR1 is SGHDN, CDR2 FVKESK, per germline. This CDR3 has 15 amino acids. The trim removed 4 bases at V and 4 bases at J, leaving 6 bases unmatched. The CDR3, as DNA: TGTGCCAGCAGCCTGAGGACAGGGTCATACAATGAGCAGTTCTTC. Protein product: CASSLRTGSYNEQFF.

J is TRBJ2-5 and V is TRBV14, with D possibly matching TRBD1 (6 bases). CDR3 length: 13 amino acids. V was clipped by 4 bases and J by 5 bases, with 11 bases between them. Germline V gene data show CDR1 as SGHDN and CDR2 as FVKESK. CDR3 protein: CASSRTGLETQYF. CDR3 bases: TGTGCCAGCAGCCGCACAGGGTTGGAGACCCAGTACTTC.

This clone was seen a handful of times. The V and J genes are TRBV11-2 and TRBJ2-1; D might be TRBD2 (6 bases). Germline V gene data show CDR1 as SGHAT and CDR2 as FQNNGV. Between the trimmed V and J ends, which lost 5 bases and 8 bases, there was a span of 22 bases. This CDR3 contains 16 residues. CDR3 region: CASSARSAGSRHEQFF. DNA for the CDR3: TGTGCCAGCAGCGCCCGGTCGGCGGGGAGTCGCCATGAGCAGTTCTTC.

This clone has only one observation. The chain carries TRBV7-3 and TRBJ2-1, with a tentative D call TRBD2 (7 bases). Germline-derived CDR1 and CDR2 are SGHTA and FQGTGA. With 5 bases removed from V and 9 bases from J, the gap between germline ends came to 14 bases. This CDR3 has 13 amino acids. CDR3 loop: CASSESRGGEQFF. CDR3 in DNA: TGTGCCAGCAGCGAATCTAGGGGGGGTGAGCAGTTCTTC. Together with reference TRBV7-3 and TRBJ2-1, the CDR3 gives the full variable domain: GAGVSQTPSNKVTEKGKYVELRCDPISGHTALYWYRQSLGQGPEFLIYFQGTGAADDSGLPNDRFFAVRPEGSVSTLKIQRTERGDSAVYLCASSESRGGEQFFGPGTRLTVL.